There are a few counts of the clone carrying this T cell receptor beta chain. Its cognate antigen is unknown. Germline loops: CDR1 SGHRS, CDR2 YFSETQ. V was clipped by 4 bases and J by 8 bases; unmatched bases: 11. CDR3 length: 14 amino acids. The authors prepared the TCRbeta library with unique molecular identifiers. TCRdb reanalysed the PCR reads using MiXCR and keeps one entry per CDR3 protein. The table includes about 980,000 distinct CDR3 sequences, under 30% detected once. This sample was included in a study of T-cell reconstitution after alpha-beta-depleted transplantation in children. Study conclusions and caveats: Expanded graft clones numbering several hundred reportedly gave rise to alpha-beta T cells about two months after transplant.

This clonotype originated in a boy less than two years old who had a stem cell transplant for SCID, so the T cells may come from the graft donor. The sequenced sample was PBMCs, mostly from graft donor cells, obtained 360 days after TCRalphabeta/CD19-depleted stem cell transplant. This chain uses TRBV5-1 with TRBJ1-1; TRBD1 aligns across 7 bases. CDR3 sequence: CASSRSGTAIEAFF. The CDR3 DNA reads as TGCGCCAGCAGCCGCTCCGGGACAGCTATAGAAGCTTTCTTT.